This entry concerns a single T cell receptor (beta chain). Methods used by the authors: For nucleated cells, counts were estimated from reference gene primer amplification. Data came from immunoSEQ multiplex PCR; TCRdb stores just in-frame clones and leaves some out. For V, J and clone size, that table is used; D and trimming come from the DNA. The sample records 30,000 to 50,000 clones, more than 70% being singletons. The data stem from a study of blood T cell repertoires in COVID-19. About the study: Samples of COVID-19 (acute and convalescent) were obtained from the United States, Italy and Spain.

The specimen was peripheral blood. The receptor was derived from a man in his sixties with acute or convalescent COVID-19.

This chain's CDR3 is CASITGFGTEAFF. CDR3 sequence (DNA): TGTGCCAGCATTACAGGGTTTGGGACTGAAGCTTTCTTT. This chain connects TRBV6-5 to TRBJ1-1; the D gene is possibly TRBD1 (6 bases). CDR1 MNHEY and CDR2 SVGAGI come from the germline V gene. V was cut by 7 bases and J by 5 bases, with 14 bases left in between. This CDR3 comprises 13 residues.